This paragraph covers one TCR beta chain sequence. Its cognate antigen is unknown. TCRdb re-called the PCR reads through MiXCR, storing one row per CDR3 protein. The data show about 20,000 distinct CDR3 sequences, around three fifths seen once. The CDR3 runs to 15 residues. The V end was cut by 0 bases, the J end by 5 bases, with 16 bases between. Germline CDR1 is DFQATT and CDR2 is SNEGSKA (reference sequence). The data were obtained in a study of vaccination and CD4 T cells after COVID-19. General observations from the study: Spike mono-reactivity was shown by 304 of 307 vaccine-specific clones in convalescent patients. The authors studied relatively few convalescent patients and analyzed no early post-infection timepoints.

The sequence was obtained from a human donor who had recovered from COVID-19. The chain carries TRBV20-1 and TRBJ2-5; unclear D gene. The source was CD4+ T cells from blood, collected before SARS-CoV-2 vaccination. CDR3 amino acids: CSARDPSSVPETQYF. For the CDR3, the DNA is TGCAGTGCTAGAGATCCAAGTTCAGTACCGGAGACCCAGTACTTC.